This TCR beta chain was observed in a study of early T cells in non-severe SARS-CoV-2 infection. Turning to the study itself: Bulk RNA from unsorted whole blood was sequenced; chains were unpaired.

This clonotype was detected ten times or more. Its cognate antigen is unknown. Molecules of cDNA were individually given unique molecular identifiers that were attached to them. TCRdb passed the 5' RACE reads through MiXCR, listing each CDR3 protein once. The sample has over 30,000 distinct CDR3 sequences; around 4% are singletons. V was clipped by 5 bases and J by 2 bases; unmatched bases: 2. Germline V gives CDR1 MDHEN, CDR2 SYDVKM. The CDR3 sequence is 13 residues long. Study findings and constraints: A preference for anti-spike CD8 responses marked VDJdb matching, which missed private and CD4 specificities.

The rearrangement joins TRBV28 to TRBJ2-7; 8 bases fit TRBD1. The receptor's source is an adult who was a healthcare worker with PCR-confirmed SARS-CoV-2 infection or an uninfected control (not recorded which). The sample taken for sequencing was whole blood. CDR3 amino acids: CASSPGGTYEQYF. The CDR3 DNA reads as TGTGCCAGCAGTCCAGGGGGCACCTACGAGCAGTACTTC. Full variable domain (remainder filled in from reference TRBV28 and TRBJ2-7): DVKVTQSSRYLVKRTGEKVFLECVQDMDHENMFWYRQDPGLGLRLIYFSYDVKMKEKGDIPEGYSVSREKKERFSLILESASTNQTSMYLCASSPGGTYEQYFGPGTRLTVT.